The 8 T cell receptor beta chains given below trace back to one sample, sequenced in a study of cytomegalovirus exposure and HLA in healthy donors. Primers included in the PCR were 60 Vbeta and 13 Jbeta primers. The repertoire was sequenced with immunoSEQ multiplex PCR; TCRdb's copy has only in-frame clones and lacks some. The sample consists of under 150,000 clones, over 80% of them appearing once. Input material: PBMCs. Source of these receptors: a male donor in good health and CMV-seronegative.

CDR3 loop: CASSVPFTSGNNEQFF. The CDR3 DNA reads TGTGCCAGCAGCGTCCCTTTTACTAGCGGGAACAATGAGCAGTTCTTC. J is TRBJ2-1 and V is TRBV5-5, with 10 bases aligning to TRBD2. Germline V gene data show CDR1 as SGHKS and CDR2 as YYEKEE (reference sequence). This CDR3 spans 16 amino acids. Unmatched junction bases numbered 9, after V lost 4 bases and J lost 5 bases. Variable domain in full (rest from reference TRBV5-5 and TRBJ2-1): DAGVTQSPTHLIKTRGQQVTLRCSPISGHKSVSWYQQVLGQGPQFIFQYYEKEERGRGNFPDRFSARQFPNYSSELNVNALLLGDSALYLCASSVPFTSGNNEQFFGPGTRLTVL.

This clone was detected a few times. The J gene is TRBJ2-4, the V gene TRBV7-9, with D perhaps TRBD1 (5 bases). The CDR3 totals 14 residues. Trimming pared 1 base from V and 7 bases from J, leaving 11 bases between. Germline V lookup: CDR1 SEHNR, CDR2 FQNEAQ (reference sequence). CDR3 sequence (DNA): TGTGCCAGCAGCTTAGGGGCGACAGCCAACATTCAGTACTTC. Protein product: CASSLGATANIQYF.

The CDR3 reads CASLAGGADEQFF. CDR3 nucleotide sequence: TGTGCCAGCTTAGCGGGGGGGGCCGATGAGCAGTTCTTC. J is TRBJ2-1 and V is TRBV7-9, with TRBD2 identical over 11 bases. The CDR3 consists of 13 residues. Germline loops: CDR1 SEHNR, CDR2 FQNEAQ (reference sequence). Unmatched junction bases numbered 5, after V lost 8 bases and J lost 8 bases. The full variable domain, completed using reference TRBV7-9 and TRBJ2-1, is DTGVSQNPRHKITKRGQNVTFRCDPISEHNRLYWYRQTLGQGPEFLTYFQNEAQLEKSRLLSDRFSAERPKGSFSTLEIQRTEQGDSAMYLCASLAGGADEQFFGPGTRLTVL.

CDR3 in DNA: TGTGCCAGCAGCTTAGTGCGTGATGCTGAAAAACTGTTTTTT. It is translated as CASSLVRDAEKLFF. The rearrangement uses TRBV7-9 and TRBJ1-4; D remains unclear. The CDR3 spans 14 residues. The V end lost 1 base, the J end lost 7 bases, and 10 bases lay between the germline ends. In germline, CDR1 is SEHNR, CDR2 FQNEAQ (reference sequence).

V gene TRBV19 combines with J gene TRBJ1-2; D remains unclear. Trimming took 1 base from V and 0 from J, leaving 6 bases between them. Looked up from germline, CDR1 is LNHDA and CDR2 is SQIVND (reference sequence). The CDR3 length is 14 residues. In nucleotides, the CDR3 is TGTGCCAGTAGTATAGGAACGGCTAACTATGGCTACACCTTC. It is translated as CASSIGTANYGYTF.

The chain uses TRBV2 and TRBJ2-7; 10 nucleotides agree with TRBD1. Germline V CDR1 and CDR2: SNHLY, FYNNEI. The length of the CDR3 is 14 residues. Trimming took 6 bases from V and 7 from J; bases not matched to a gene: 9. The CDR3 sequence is CASRPGTGAWEQYF. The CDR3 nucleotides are TGTGCCAGCAGACCCGGGACAGGGGCCTGGGAGCAGTACTTC.

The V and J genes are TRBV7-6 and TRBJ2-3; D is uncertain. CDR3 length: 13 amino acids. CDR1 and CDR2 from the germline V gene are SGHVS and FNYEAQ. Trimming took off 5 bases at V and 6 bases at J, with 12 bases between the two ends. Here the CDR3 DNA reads TGTGCCAGCAGCCCCTCACCACGGGATACGCAGTATTTT. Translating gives CASSPSPRDTQYF. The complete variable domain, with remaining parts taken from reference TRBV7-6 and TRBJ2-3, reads GAGVSQSPRYKVTKRGQDVALRCDPISGHVSLYWYRQALGQGPEFLTYFNYEAQQDKSGLPNDRFSAERPEGSISTLTIQRTEQRDSAMYRCASSPSPRDTQYFGPGTRLTVL.

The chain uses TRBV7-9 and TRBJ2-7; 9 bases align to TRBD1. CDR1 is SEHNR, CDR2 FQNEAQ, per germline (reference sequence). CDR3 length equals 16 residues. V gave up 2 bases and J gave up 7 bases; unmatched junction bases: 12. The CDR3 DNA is TGTGCCAGCAGCTTAATTTCCGGGACAGGGTATTGGGAGCAGTACTTC. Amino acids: CASSLISGTGYWEQYF.